What follows is one TCR beta chain and its context. Profiled with immunoSEQ multiplex PCR; TCRdb holds only in-frame clones, not every one. Of more than 85,000 clones listed, 60% to 80% are singletons. These data belong to a study of cytotoxic CD8 clonotypes in ibrutinib-treated CLL. The CDR3 is 17 amino acids. Trimming took off 0 bases at V and 4 bases at J, with 17 bases between the two ends. CDR1 is LGHNA and CDR2 is YSLEER in the germline V gene. The chain employs TRBV4-3 and TRBJ2-3; weak D call: TRBD2 (5 bases). The specimen was PBMCs, collected after 24 months of ibrutinib treatment. The sequence was collected from a human donor with chronic lymphocytic leukemia. As DNA, the CDR3 is TGCGCCAGCAGCCAAGAAATCTCTAGCACCGGGGCAGATACGCAGTATTTT. This translates into CASSQEISSTGADTQYF.